Following are 30 T cell receptor beta chains from one sample sequenced in a study of shared clonotypes between healthy human individuals. Terminally differentiated effector memory CD45RA+ cells were excluded by CCR7 positive selection of CD45RO-negative cells. The protocol was immunoSEQ multiplex PCR, while the TCRdb copy is restricted to in-frame clones and leaves out a portion. The sample includes about 2.1 million clones, about 94% of them seen just once. The sample was naive CD8+ T cells from PBMCs. Receptors were obtained from a man aged 18-30 years in good health. Some clones in this sample may be carry-over from other donors' samples.

The chain is built from TRBV28 and TRBJ2-5, with D hard to call. The V gene lost 5 bases and the J gene lost 7 bases, with 11 bases spanning the gap. Germline V gene sequence: CDR1 MDHEN, CDR2 SYDVKM. The CDR3 runs 12 residues. As DNA, the CDR3 is TGTGCCAGCAGTCCCCCTCCCGGGACCCAGTACTTC. It translates to CASSPPPGTQYF.

This chain connects TRBV10-3 to TRBJ2-3, with 7 positions matching TRBD2. V shed 6 bases and J 4 bases; nucleotides not matched to a gene: 10. Per the germline V gene, CDR1 is ENHRY and CDR2 is SYGVKD. CDR3 size: 15 residues. The DNA of the CDR3 is TGTGCCATCAGCCTGAGCGGGAAAGGCCCAGATACGCAGTATTTT. Its protein product is CAISLSGKGPDTQYF.

The V gene is TRBV6-1, the J gene TRBJ1-1; 7 bases map to TRBD1. The CDR3 has 15 amino acids. V shed 4 bases and J 10 bases; nucleotides not matched to a gene: 15. CDR1 and CDR2 from the germline V gene are MNHNS and SASEGT. The CDR3 region has the DNA TGTGCCAGCAGTGGAAGCCTACAGGGGACCCCAGGAGCTTTCTTT. Translated: CASSGSLQGTPGAFF.

This clone has just a few counts. The chain carries TRBV30 and TRBJ1-1; no reliable D call. Germline CDR1 and CDR2: GTSNPN and SVGIG (reference sequence). Deletions cut 0 bases from V and 6 bases from J, with 8 bases between. CDR3 length: 12 amino acids. CDR3 bases: TGTGCCTGGAGTGTAGGTGGGGCTGAAGCTTTCTTT. Translated, it gives CAWSVGGAEAFF.

The chain combines TRBV19 with TRBJ2-3, with D possibly matching TRBD2 (5 bases). The CDR3 runs to 14 residues. Germline loops: CDR1 LNHDA, CDR2 SQIVND (reference sequence). Trimming removed 3 bases at V and 4 bases at J, with 11 bases between. CDR3 in DNA: TGTGCCAGTAGTATGGTGGGAGTCTCAGATACGCAGTATTTT. Translated, it gives CASSMVGVSDTQYF.

A word on this clone: The same CDR3 can be traced to other DNA sequences in this sample. The rearrangement joins TRBV11-1 to TRBJ2-1; possible D gene TRBD2, 6 bases. Germline assignment: CDR1 SGHAT and CDR2 FQDESV (reference sequence). The CDR3 contains 16 residues. The germline V and J ends were trimmed by 5 bases and 0 bases, with 14 bases remaining between them. The CDR3 region is CASSPPEGSSYNEQFF. CDR3 bases: TGTGCCAGCAGCCCCCCGGAGGGGAGCTCCTACAATGAGCAGTTCTTC.

This sequence joins TRBV27 and TRBJ2-1, with a weak D call TRBD1 (8 bases). CDR3 length: 16 amino acids. The V gene lost 2 bases and the J gene lost 0 bases, with 11 bases spanning the gap. Germline CDR1 reads MNHEY; CDR2 reads SMNVEV (reference sequence). The DNA of the CDR3 is TGTGCCAGCAGTTTAAACAGGGGGGGCTCCTACAATGAGCAGTTCTTC. Amino acids: CASSLNRGGSYNEQFF.

This chain links TRBV27 with TRBJ1-5; the D is unclear. The CDR3 is 17 residues long. Deletions cut 6 bases from V and 2 bases from J, with 20 bases between. CDR1 MNHEY and CDR2 SMNVEV come from the germline V gene (reference sequence). The CDR3 DNA sequence: TGTGCCAGCAGCCGCCTCCCCAGCACCGGGGGCAATCAGCCCCAGCATTTT. This encodes CASSRLPSTGGNQPQHF.

As to this clone: One junction end disagrees with the germline gene, perhaps due to a read error. The chain recombines TRBV28 with TRBJ2-7; maybe TRBD1 (6 bases). Looked up from germline, CDR1 is MDHEN and CDR2 is SYDVKM. The CDR3 has 12 residues. CDR3 protein: CASSFENRELAF. The CDR3, as DNA: TGTGCCAGCAGTTTCGAAAACAGGGAACTGGCCTTC.

The chain couples TRBV9 to TRBJ2-7, with 8 bases aligning to TRBD2. CDR1 and CDR2 (germline): SGDLS, YYNGEE. V lost 4 bases to trimming and J lost 3 bases; unmatched junction nucleotides: 6. CDR3 length equals 14 residues. CDR3 amino acids: CASSLSGVDYEQYF. The CDR3 DNA reads TGTGCCAGCAGCCTTAGCGGGGTCGACTACGAGCAGTACTTC.

This sequence joins TRBV11-2 and TRBJ2-7; D is perhaps TRBD1 (6 bases). The germline V gene encodes CDR1 SGHAT and CDR2 FQNNGV. The CDR3 length is 15 residues. The germline V and J ends were trimmed by 4 bases and 2 bases, with 15 bases remaining between them. This CDR3 is CASSSRDRSPYEQYF. For the CDR3, the DNA is TGTGCCAGCAGCTCCCGTGACAGGTCCCCCTACGAGCAGTACTTC.

The rearrangement joins TRBV30 to TRBJ1-1; D is ambiguous. The CDR3 is 14 residues long. Germline V lookup: CDR1 GTSNPN, CDR2 SVGIG (reference sequence). V lost 0 bases to trimming and J lost 1 base, with 9 bases between them. The CDR3 DNA reads TGTGCCTGGAGTGTACCCCCTCAGAACACTGAAGCTTTCTTT. Translation: CAWSVPPQNTEAFF.

The J gene is TRBJ2-1, the V gene TRBV27; the D is unclear. V lost 4 bases, J lost 7 bases, and 11 bases lay in between. The CDR3 contains 13 residues. Germline V gene data show CDR1 as MNHEY and CDR2 as SMNVEV (reference sequence). Here the CDR3 reads CASSSKLRNEQFF. The CDR3 DNA follows: TGTGCCAGCAGTTCGAAGTTGAGAAATGAGCAGTTCTTC.

The rearrangement links TRBV28 to TRBJ1-5, with 9 bases matching TRBD1. With V trimmed by 6 bases and J by 1 base, 4 bases remained unmatched. Germline loops: CDR1 MDHEN, CDR2 SYDVKM. The CDR3 spans 15 residues. DNA for the CDR3: TGTGCCAGCAGACGGGACAGGGCGAGCAATCAGCCCCAGCATTTT. This codes for CASRRDRASNQPQHF.

The J gene is TRBJ2-7, the V gene TRBV7-2, with D unresolved. V was trimmed by 1 base and J by 2 bases, leaving 21 bases between them. The CDR3 consists of 18 residues. Germline V gene sequence: CDR1 SGHTA, CDR2 FQGNSA. The CDR3 bases are TGTGCCAGCAGCTTAGACTTTTTCGGAGTAGATCCTCCCTACGAGCAGTACTTC. It codes for CASSLDFFGVDPPYEQYF. The variable domain in full, with the rest retrieved from reference TRBV7-2 and TRBJ2-7, is GAGVSQSPSNKVTEKGKDVELRCDPISGHTALYWYRQSLGQGLEFLIYFQGNSAPDKSGLPSDRFSAERTGGSVSTLTIQRTQQEDSAVYLCASSLDFFGVDPPYEQYFGPGTRLTVT.

The rearrangement links TRBV7-3 to TRBJ2-1; D possibly corresponds to TRBD2 (6 bases). In germline, CDR1 is SGHTA, CDR2 FQGTGA. This CDR3 is built from 15 residues. Deletions cut 0 bases from V and 2 bases from J, with 8 bases between. The chain's CDR3 is CASSLTGSAYNEQFF. In nucleotides, the CDR3 is TGTGCCAGCAGCTTAACCGGGAGTGCCTACAATGAGCAGTTCTTC.

This rearrangement joins TRBV13 to TRBJ1-5; D ambiguous. Looked up from germline, CDR1 is PRHDT and CDR2 is FYEKMQ (reference sequence). Between the trimmed V and J ends, which lost 1 base and 9 bases, there was a span of 13 bases. The CDR3 covers 14 residues. The CDR3 coding sequence is TGTGCCAGCAGCTTAGATAACAGCCACGGGCCCCAGCATTTT. Protein sequence: CASSLDNSHGPQHF.

A few counts support this clone. Distinct nucleotide sequences in the sample also encode this CDR3. This chain joins TRBV30 and TRBJ1-5, with D unclear. Germline loops: CDR1 GTSNPN, CDR2 SVGIG (reference sequence). This CDR3 has 13 amino acids. V lost 0 bases and J 4 bases, leaving 7 bases between the germline ends. This CDR3 is CAWSVGRNQPQHF. In DNA, the CDR3 is TGTGCCTGGAGTGTAGGGAGAAATCAGCCCCAGCATTTT.

The V and J genes are TRBV10-3 and TRBJ2-7; D is perhaps TRBD2 (6 bases). The CDR3 runs 15 residues. The V end lost 4 bases, the J end lost 4 bases, and 17 bases lay between the germline ends. Germline loops: CDR1 ENHRY, CDR2 SYGVKD. CDR3 DNA: TGTGCCATCAGTGGAGCGGGCGGGACCGTATACGAGCAGTACTTC. This gives the protein CAISGAGGTVYEQYF.

The V call is TRBV7-9, the J call TRBJ2-3, with 7 positions matching TRBD2. Germline V gene data show CDR1 as SEHNR and CDR2 as FQNEAQ (reference sequence). This CDR3 is 17 amino acids long. The trim removed 4 bases at V and 0 bases at J, leaving 10 bases unmatched. The CDR3 protein is CASSSHEGTTSTDTQYF. DNA for the CDR3: TGTGCCAGCAGCTCTCATGAGGGGACTACTAGCACAGATACGCAGTATTTT.

The chain combines TRBV28 with TRBJ1-1, with D unclear. Deletions cut 5 bases from V and 0 bases from J, with 13 bases between. The CDR3 runs 15 residues. Germline V gives CDR1 MDHEN, CDR2 SYDVKM. CDR3 sequence (DNA): TGTGCCAGCAGTCCTGGACGGGAAATGAACACTGAAGCTTTCTTT. Amino acids: CASSPGREMNTEAFF.

The genes are TRBV29-1 and TRBJ2-5; D might be TRBD1 (6 bases). The CDR3 covers 15 residues. Trimming pared 1 base from V and 0 bases from J, leaving 12 bases between. Looked up from germline, CDR1 is SQVTM and CDR2 is ANQGSEA. CDR3 sequence reads: CSVEVQGSYQETQYF. DNA of the CDR3: TGCAGCGTTGAAGTTCAGGGGTCTTACCAAGAGACCCAGTACTTC.

Here the CDR3 reads CASSFTRENEQFF. The DNA for the CDR3 is TGTGCCAGCAGCTTCACCAGGGAAAATGAGCAGTTCTTC. The chain links TRBV7-2 to TRBJ2-1; possibly TRBD1 for D (5 bases). V was shortened by 3 bases and J by 7 bases, with 10 bases between the two germline ends. The germline gives CDR1 SGHTA, CDR2 FQGNSA. CDR3 length: 13 amino acids. Drawing the rest from reference TRBV7-2 and TRBJ2-1, the complete variable domain is GAGVSQSPSNKVTEKGKDVELRCDPISGHTALYWYRQSLGQGLEFLIYFQGNSAPDKSGLPSDRFSAERTGGSVSTLTIQRTQQEDSAVYLCASSFTRENEQFFGPGTRLTVL.

In its sample, this clone was seen once. The chain links TRBV4-3 to TRBJ2-1; D is ambiguous. The CDR3 runs to 15 residues. The ends were cut back, 0 bases at V and 3 bases at J, with 9 bases in the middle. Germline CDR1 and CDR2: LGHNA and YSLEER. This chain's CDR3 is CASSQDKGNYNEQFF. The CDR3 DNA reads as TGCGCCAGCAGCCAAGATAAGGGTAACTACAATGAGCAGTTCTTC.

The chain links TRBV2 to TRBJ2-3, with TRBD2 identical over 7 bases. This CDR3 has 15 residues. V trimming: 3 bases; J trimming: 6 bases; junction bases outside the gene matches: 9. Germline V gene sequence: CDR1 SNHLY, CDR2 FYNNEI. The CDR3 DNA reads as TGTGCCAGCAGTGATGTGGCGGGAGTGGGGGATACGCAGTATTTT. Translating it yields CASSDVAGVGDTQYF.

This chain uses TRBV10-3 with TRBJ1-1; no firm D call. Trimming removed 4 bases at V and 4 bases at J, with 16 bases between. CDR3 length: 15 amino acids. The germline V gene encodes CDR1 ENHRY and CDR2 SYGVKD. CDR3 nucleotides: TGTGCCATCAGTGGAAGGGATGGGTTTGGCACTGAAGCTTTCTTT. It specifies CAISGRDGFGTEAFF.

This chain uses TRBV27 with TRBJ2-7; 7 bases align to TRBD1. With V trimmed by 5 bases and J by 6 bases, 7 bases remained unmatched. Germline loops: CDR1 MNHEY, CDR2 SMNVEV (reference sequence). This CDR3 has 13 amino acids. CDR3 nucleotide sequence: TGTGCCAGCAGTACCGGACAGGTGACCGAGCAGTACTTC. As protein: CASSTGQVTEQYF.

V usage is TRBV5-1 and J usage is TRBJ2-3; possible D gene TRBD1, 5 bases. CDR1 and CDR2 (germline): SGHRS, YFSETQ. This CDR3 has 15 amino acids. With 3 bases removed from V and 2 bases from J, the gap between germline ends came to 13 bases. The CDR3 DNA reads TGCGCCAGCAGCTGGATGGGGCTGTACACAGATACGCAGTATTTT. It yields the protein CASSWMGLYTDTQYF. Full variable domain (rest looked up from reference TRBV5-1 and TRBJ2-3): KAGVTQTPRYLIKTRGQQVTLSCSPISGHRSVSWYQQTPGQGLQFLFEYFSETQRNKGNFPGRFSGRQFSNSRSEMNVSTLELGDSALYLCASSWMGLYTDTQYFGPGTRLTVL.

This sequence joins TRBV6-6 and TRBJ2-2, with D possibly TRBD1 on 5 matching bases. Germline values: CDR1 MNHNY, CDR2 SVGAGI (reference sequence). V lost 0 bases and J 5 bases, leaving 13 bases between the germline ends. This CDR3 has 16 residues. The CDR3 DNA is TGTGCCAGCAGTTACTCGTTGTGGGGCGAAACCGGGGAGCTGTTTTTT. Its translation: CASSYSLWGETGELFF.

The chain combines TRBV18 with TRBJ2-5, with D perhaps TRBD2 (6 bases). The CDR3 totals 15 residues. Looked up from germline, CDR1 is KGHSH and CDR2 is LQKENI. Trimming stripped 2 bases from V and 5 bases from J, with 15 bases between. CDR3 sequence (DNA): TGTGCCAGCTCACCAGAGCGCCAGGGAGGCGAGACCCAGTACTTC. It encodes CASSPERQGGETQYF.